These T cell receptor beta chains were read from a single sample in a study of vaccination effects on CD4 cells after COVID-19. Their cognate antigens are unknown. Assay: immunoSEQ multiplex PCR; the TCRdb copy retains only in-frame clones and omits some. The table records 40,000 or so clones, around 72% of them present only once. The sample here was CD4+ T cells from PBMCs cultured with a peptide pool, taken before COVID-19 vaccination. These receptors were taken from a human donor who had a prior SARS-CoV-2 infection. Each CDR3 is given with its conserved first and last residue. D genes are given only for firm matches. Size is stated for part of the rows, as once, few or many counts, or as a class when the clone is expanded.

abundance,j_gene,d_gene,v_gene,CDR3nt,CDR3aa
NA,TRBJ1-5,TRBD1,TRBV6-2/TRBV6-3,TGTGCCAGCAGTCCGCAAGGACAGGGGAGCAATCAGCCCCAGCATTTT,CASSPQGQGSNQPQHF
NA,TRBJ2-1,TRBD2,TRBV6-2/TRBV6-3,TGTGCCAGCAGTCTGACCGGGACTAGCGGTAAGCAGTTCTTC,CASSLTGTSGKQFF
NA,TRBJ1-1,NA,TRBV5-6,TGTGCCAGCAGCTTTCGATTGTACACAGGGAGGAACACTGAAGCTTTCTTT,CASSFRLYTGRNTEAFF
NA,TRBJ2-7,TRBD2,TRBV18,TGTGCCAGCTCACCGTGGGGGGGTGCCTACGAGCAGTACTTC,CASSPWGGAYEQYF
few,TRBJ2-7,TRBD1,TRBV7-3,TGTGCCAGCAGCTCCACCGGGACAGGGCTCTACGAGCAGTACTTC,CASSSTGTGLYEQYF
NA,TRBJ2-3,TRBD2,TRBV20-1,TGCAGTGCTAGTGAAGCGGGAGGTAATACAGATACGCAGTATTTT,CSASEAGGNTDTQYF
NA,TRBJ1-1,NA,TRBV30,TGTGCCTGGAGCCCGGGACGACTCCTCGGACCCCCTATAGTGAACACTGAAGCTTTCTTT,CAWSPGRLLGPPIVNTEAFF
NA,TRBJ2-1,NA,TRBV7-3,TGTGCCAGCAGCTTAGGGGGGACCCTATACAATGAGCAGTTCTTC,CASSLGGTLYNEQFF
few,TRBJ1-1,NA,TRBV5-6,TGTGCCAGCAGTCGGAACACTGAAGCTTTCTTT,CASSRNTEAFF
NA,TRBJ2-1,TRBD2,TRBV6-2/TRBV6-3,TGTGCCAGCAGTTACTACGGGAGGCTAGTGGTCAATGAGCAGTTCTTC,CASSYYGRLVVNEQFF
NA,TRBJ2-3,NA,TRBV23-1,TGCGCCAGCAGTCACCCGGGAGCCAAGTGGGCGGATACGCAGTATTTT,CASSHPGAKWADTQYF
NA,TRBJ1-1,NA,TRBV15,TGTGCCACCAGTCGAGGGCGGAACACTGAAGCTTTCTTT,CATSRGRNTEAFF
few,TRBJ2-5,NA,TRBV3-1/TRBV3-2,TGTGCCAGCAGCCAATCCAGCGAGACCCAGTACTTC,CASSQSSETQYF
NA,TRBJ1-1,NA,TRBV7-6,TGTGCCAGCAGCTTAGATTTCGCAGCGAACACTGAAGCTTTCTTT,CASSLDFAANTEAFF
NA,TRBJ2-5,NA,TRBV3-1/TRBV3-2,TGTGCCAGCAGCCAGAACTATGGAGGGGAGACCCAGTACTTC,CASSQNYGGETQYF
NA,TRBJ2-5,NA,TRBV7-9,TGTGCCAGCAGCTTAGGAGGGGCAGAGGGGGAGACCCAGTACTTC,CASSLGGAEGETQYF
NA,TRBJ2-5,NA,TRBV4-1,TGCGCCAGCAGCCAAGGGGGTTTGCAAGAGACCCAGTACTTC,CASSQGGLQETQYF